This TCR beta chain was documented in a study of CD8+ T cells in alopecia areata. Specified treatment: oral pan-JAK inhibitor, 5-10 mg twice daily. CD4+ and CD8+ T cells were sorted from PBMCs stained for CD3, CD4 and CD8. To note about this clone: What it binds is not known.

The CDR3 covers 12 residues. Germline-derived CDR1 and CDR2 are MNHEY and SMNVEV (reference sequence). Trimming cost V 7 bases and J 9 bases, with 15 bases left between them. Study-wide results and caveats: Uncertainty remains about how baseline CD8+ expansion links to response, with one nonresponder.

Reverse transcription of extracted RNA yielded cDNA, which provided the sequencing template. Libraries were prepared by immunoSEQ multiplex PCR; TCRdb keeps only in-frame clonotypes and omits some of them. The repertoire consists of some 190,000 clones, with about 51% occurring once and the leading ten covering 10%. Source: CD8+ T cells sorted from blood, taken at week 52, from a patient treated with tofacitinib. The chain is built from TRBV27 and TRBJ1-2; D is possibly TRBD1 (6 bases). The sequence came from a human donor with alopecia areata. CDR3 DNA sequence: TGTGCCAGCACCTCGCCAGGGGAAAGCTACACCTTC. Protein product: CASTSPGESYTF.